This T cell receptor beta chain came from a study of blood T cell repertoires in COVID-19. Study details: Both acute and convalescent COVID-19 samples were obtained from the United States, Italy and Spain. From T cells, B-cell-depleted T cells, or PBMCs came the material, which was cDNA or gDNA.

Original handling: Quantification of nucleated cells was approximated via reference gene primer amplification. Sequencing used immunoSEQ multiplex PCR; TCRdb keeps in-frame clones, though not all of them. V and J calls and clone size are copied from that table; D and trimming were computed from the DNA. The table records 200,000 to 250,000 clones, 75% to 85% of them present only once. Those enrolled in Seattle joined during active infection and were followed longitudinally afterward. V gave up 8 bases and J gave up 7 bases; unmatched junction bases: 2. Germline assignment: CDR1 MDHEN and CDR2 SYDVKM. The CDR3 covers 13 residues.

The sample consisted of peripheral blood. The chain couples TRBV28 to TRBJ2-1; 13 positions match TRBD2. The receptor was isolated from a woman between 25 and 40 years old with COVID-19, enrolled during active disease. The CDR3 nucleotides are TGTGCCAGCGGACTAGCGGGAGTAAATGAGCAGTTCTTC. It is translated as CASGLAGVNEQFF.